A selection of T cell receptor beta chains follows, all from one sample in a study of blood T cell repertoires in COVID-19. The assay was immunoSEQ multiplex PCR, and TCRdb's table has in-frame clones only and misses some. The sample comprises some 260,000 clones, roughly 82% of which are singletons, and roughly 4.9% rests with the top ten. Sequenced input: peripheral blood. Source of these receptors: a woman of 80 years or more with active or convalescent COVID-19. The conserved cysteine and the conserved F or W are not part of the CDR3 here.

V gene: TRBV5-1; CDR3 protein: ASSPGGSFSYEQY
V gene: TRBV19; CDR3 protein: ASSISGPKNIQY
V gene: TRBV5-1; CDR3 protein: ASSLGQGFGNEQF
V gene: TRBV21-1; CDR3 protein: ASSKSSTITDTQY
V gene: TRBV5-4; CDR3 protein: ASSSDRNQPQH
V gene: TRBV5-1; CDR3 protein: ASSVGQGNEKLF
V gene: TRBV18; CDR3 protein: ASSMTASTDTQY
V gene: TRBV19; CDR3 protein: ASSIARGSYEQY
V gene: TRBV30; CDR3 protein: AWSVGDYSNQPQH
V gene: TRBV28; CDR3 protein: ASSLPVRRDTQY
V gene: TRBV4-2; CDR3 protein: ASSHQGAREAF
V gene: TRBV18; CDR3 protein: ASSPSRTTNYGYT
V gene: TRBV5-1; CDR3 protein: ASSPRGPSTDTQY
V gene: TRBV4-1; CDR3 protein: ASSQGPNGEKLF
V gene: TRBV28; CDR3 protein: ASSLGGTGNNYGYT
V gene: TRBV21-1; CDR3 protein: ASSKEAGGRTSGSMYEQY
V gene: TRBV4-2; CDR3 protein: ASSHDRVVGQPQH
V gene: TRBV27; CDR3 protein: ASSVSGAGNTIY
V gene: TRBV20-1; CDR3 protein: SASRTGVTEAF
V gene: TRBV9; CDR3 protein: ASSVVDRGIFRYT
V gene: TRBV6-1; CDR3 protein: ASSEGGQTYNEQF
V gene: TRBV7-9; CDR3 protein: ASSLLAGGQETQY
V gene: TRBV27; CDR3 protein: ASSTRGGSDIDTQY
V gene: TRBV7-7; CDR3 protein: ASSLARPFTSGSRNEQF
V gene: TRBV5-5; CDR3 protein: ASSLTGDQPQH
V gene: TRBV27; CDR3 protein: ASSLGLAGYTDTQY
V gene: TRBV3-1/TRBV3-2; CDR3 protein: ASASTGVGGKNIQY
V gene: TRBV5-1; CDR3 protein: ASSIASGGAGETQY
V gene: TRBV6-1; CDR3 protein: AGSEEWSGETQY
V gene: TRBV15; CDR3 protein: ATTPRRQGTISYGYT
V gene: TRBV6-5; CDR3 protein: ASSYSTGGNYEQY
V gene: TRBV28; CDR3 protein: ASSPMGTGDTEAF
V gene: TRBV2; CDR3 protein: ATSYADEQF
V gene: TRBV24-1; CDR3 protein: ATSDSDSGTGNTIY
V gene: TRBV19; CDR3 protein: ASSIVMPGWNQPQH
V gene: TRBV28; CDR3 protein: ASRTGDRPVEQY
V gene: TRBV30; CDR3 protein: AWAPNRDKYSNQPQH
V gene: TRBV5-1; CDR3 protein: ARSGRGAVGTEAF
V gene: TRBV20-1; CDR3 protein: SASTGNYNEQF
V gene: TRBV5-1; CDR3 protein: ASSLEGDQY
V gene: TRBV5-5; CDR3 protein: ASSFRVGQETQY
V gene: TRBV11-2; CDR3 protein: ASSLVGGTGELF
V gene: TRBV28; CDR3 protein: ASSGVGTSGYSTDTQY
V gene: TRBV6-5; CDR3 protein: ASTQEGGPGYGYT
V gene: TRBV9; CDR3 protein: ASSVGLATNTGELF
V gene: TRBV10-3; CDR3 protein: AINGGQGGYT
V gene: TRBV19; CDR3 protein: ASSLRGSNQPQH
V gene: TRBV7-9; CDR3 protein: ASSPYQTGSYEQY
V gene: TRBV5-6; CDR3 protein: ASSVGTLTGELF
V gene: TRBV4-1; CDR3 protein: ASSRQGQETQY
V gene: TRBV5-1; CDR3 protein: ASLAGHPRDTEAF
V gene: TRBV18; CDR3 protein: ASSPRDRDNEKLF
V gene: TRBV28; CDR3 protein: ASSSVVADLTEAF
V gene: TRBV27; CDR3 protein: ASRSEGQGSNQPQH